Shown below are 5 T cell receptor beta chains from a single sample sequenced in a study of blood T cell repertoires in COVID-19. Here immunoSEQ multiplex PCR was the method, and the copy in TCRdb shows in-frame clones only, minus some. The data hold around 270,000 clones, with more than 65% observed a single time. Sequencing input: peripheral blood. All receptors come from a person between 65 and 79 years old with COVID-19, enrolled during active disease.

The chain has TRBV7-2 and TRBJ1-5; tentative D call: TRBD1 (6 bases). This CDR3 comprises 16 residues. Germline lookup yields CDR1 SGHTA and CDR2 FQGNSA. V was shortened by 2 bases and J by 5 bases, with 16 bases between the two germline ends. The CDR3 nucleotides read TGTGCCAGCAGCTTAACAGTCGGGAACAGGGATCAGCCCCAGCATTTT. Translation: CASSLTVGNRDQPQHF.

V and J are TRBV7-2 and TRBJ1-1; possibly TRBD1 for D (5 bases). With 0 bases removed from V and 10 bases from J, the gap between germline ends came to 15 bases. Germline lookup yields CDR1 SGHTA and CDR2 FQGNSA. The CDR3 length is 14 residues. The DNA of the CDR3 is TGTGCCAGCAGCTTAGCCACAGGACCCCTAGGAGCTTTCTTT. The encoded protein is CASSLATGPLGAFF.

This clone was observed a single time. V gene TRBV28 combines with J gene TRBJ2-3, with 14 bases fitting TRBD2. The germline V gene has CDR1 MDHEN and CDR2 SYDVKM. Trimming at V came to 6 bases and at J to 11 bases, leaving 7 bases not matched to a gene. The CDR3 runs to 14 residues. The CDR3 reads CASSIGTSGRGQYF. The CDR3 nucleotides read TGTGCCAGCAGCATCGGGACTAGCGGGAGAGGGCAGTATTTT.

This chain joins TRBV11-1 and TRBJ1-1, with D possibly matching TRBD1 (5 bases). The germline V gene has CDR1 SGHAT and CDR2 FQDESV (reference sequence). The CDR3 has 14 residues. V was cut by 5 bases and J by 5 bases, with 15 bases left in between. The chain's CDR3 is CASSPPGGWTEAFF. The CDR3 DNA reads as TGTGCCAGCAGCCCCCCGGGGGGATGGACTGAAGCTTTCTTT.

The chain couples TRBV13 to TRBJ1-1; D remains ambiguous. V was trimmed by 8 bases and J by 4 bases, leaving 14 bases between them. The length of the CDR3 is 13 residues. Germline V gene lookup returns CDR1 PRHDT and CDR2 FYEKMQ (reference sequence). CDR3 amino acids: CASSLGSGTEAFF. The CDR3 nucleotides read TGTGCCAGCTCCTTAGGGAGTGGCACTGAAGCTTTCTTT.